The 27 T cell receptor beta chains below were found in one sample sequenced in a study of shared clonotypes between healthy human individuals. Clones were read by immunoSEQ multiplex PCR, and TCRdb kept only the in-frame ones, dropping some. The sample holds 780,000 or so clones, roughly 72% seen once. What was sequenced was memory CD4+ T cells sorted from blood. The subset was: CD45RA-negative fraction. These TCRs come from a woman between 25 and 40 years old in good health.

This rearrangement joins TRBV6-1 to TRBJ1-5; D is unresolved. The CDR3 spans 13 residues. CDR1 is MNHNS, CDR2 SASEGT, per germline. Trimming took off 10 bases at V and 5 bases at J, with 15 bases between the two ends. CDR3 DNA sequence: TGTGCCACCATGACGGTAACCGATCAGCCCCAGCATTTT. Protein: CATMTVTDQPQHF.

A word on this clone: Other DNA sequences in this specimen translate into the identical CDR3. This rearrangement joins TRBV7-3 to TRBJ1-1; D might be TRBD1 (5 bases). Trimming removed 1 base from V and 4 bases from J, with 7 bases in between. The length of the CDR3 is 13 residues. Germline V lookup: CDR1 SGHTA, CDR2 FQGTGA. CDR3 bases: TGTGCCAGCAGCTTAAGTGGGGGCACTGAAGCTTTCTTT. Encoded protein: CASSLSGGTEAFF.

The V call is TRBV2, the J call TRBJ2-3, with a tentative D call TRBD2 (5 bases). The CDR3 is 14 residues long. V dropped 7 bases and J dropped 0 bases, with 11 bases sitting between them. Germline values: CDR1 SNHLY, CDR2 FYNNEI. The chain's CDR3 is CASTSFRSTDTQYF. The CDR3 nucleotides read TGTGCCAGCACTAGCTTTCGGAGCACAGATACGCAGTATTTT.

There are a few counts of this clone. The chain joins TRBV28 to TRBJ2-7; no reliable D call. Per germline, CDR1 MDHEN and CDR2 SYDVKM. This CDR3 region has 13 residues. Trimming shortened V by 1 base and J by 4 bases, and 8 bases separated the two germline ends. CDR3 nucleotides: TGTGCCAGCAGTTTATCCGGGCCGTACGAGCAGTACTTC. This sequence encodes CASSLSGPYEQYF.

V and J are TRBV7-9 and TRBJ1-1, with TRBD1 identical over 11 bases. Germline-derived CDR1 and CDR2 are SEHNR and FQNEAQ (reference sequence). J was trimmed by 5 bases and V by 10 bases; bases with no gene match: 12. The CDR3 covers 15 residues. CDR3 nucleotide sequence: TGTGCCACCGGGACAGGGGGGAGTGTGCGGACTGAAGCTTTCTTT. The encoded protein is CATGTGGSVRTEAFF.

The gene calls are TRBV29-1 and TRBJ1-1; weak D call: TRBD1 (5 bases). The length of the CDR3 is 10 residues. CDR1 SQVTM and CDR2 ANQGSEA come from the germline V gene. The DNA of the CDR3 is TGCAGTATAGGGGACACTGAAGCTTTCTTT. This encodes CSIGDTEAFF.

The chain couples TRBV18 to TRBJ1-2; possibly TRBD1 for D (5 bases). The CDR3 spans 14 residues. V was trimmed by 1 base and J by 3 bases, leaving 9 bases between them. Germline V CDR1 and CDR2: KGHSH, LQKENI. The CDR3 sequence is CASSPRDGDYGYTF. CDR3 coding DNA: TGTGCCAGCTCACCACGGGACGGGGACTATGGCTACACCTTC.

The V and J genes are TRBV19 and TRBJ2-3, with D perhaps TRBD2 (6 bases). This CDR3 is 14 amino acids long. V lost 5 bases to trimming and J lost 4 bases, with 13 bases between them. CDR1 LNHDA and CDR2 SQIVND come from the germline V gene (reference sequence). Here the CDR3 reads CASSLSGGPDTQYF. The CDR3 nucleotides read TGTGCCAGTAGTCTTTCCGGGGGACCAGATACGCAGTATTTT.

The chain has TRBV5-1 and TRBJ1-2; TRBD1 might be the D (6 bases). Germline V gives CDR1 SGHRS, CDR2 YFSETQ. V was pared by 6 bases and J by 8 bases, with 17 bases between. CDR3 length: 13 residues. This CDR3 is CASTSGGAVGYTF. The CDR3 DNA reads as TGCGCCAGCACCTCGGGGGGCGCGGTAGGCTACACCTTC.

In nucleotides, the CDR3 is TGCAGCGTTGTTTTCGGGACGGTCGATACGCAGTATTTT. Protein product: CSVVFGTVDTQYF. V gene TRBV29-1 combines with J gene TRBJ2-3; perhaps D is TRBD1 or TRBD2 (5 bases each). Between the trimmed V and J ends, which lost 4 bases and 6 bases, there was a span of 14 bases. This CDR3 is 13 amino acids long. Germline CDR1 SQVTM, CDR2 ANQGSEA.

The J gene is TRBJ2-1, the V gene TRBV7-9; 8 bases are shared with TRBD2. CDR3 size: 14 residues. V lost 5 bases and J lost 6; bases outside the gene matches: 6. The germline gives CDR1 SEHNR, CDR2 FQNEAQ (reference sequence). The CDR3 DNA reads TGTGCCAGCAGCGGGAGACTAGCGATCAATGAGCAGTTCTTC. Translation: CASSGRLAINEQFF.

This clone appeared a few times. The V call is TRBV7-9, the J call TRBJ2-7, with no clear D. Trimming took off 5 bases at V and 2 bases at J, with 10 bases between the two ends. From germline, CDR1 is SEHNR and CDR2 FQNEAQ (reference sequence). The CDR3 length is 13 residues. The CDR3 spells CASSRARTYEQYF. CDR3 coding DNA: TGTGCCAGCAGCCGAGCCAGAACCTACGAGCAGTACTTC.

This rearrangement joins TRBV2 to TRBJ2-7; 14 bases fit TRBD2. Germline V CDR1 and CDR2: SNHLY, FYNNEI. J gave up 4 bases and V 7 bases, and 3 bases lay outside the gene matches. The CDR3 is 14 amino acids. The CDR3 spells CASNRLAGGYEQYF. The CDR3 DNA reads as TGTGCCAGCAATCGACTAGCGGGAGGGTACGAGCAGTACTTC.

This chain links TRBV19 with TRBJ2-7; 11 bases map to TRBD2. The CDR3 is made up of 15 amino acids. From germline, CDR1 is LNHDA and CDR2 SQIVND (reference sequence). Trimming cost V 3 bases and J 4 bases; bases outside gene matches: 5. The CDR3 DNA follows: TGTGCCAGTAGTATTAGCGGGAGGGCCGGGTACGAGCAGTACTTC. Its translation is CASSISGRAGYEQYF.

The CDR3 region has the DNA TGTGCCAGCAGCGGGACAGTTAACAATGAGCAGTTCTTC. Encoded protein: CASSGTVNNEQFF. V is TRBV6-5 and J is TRBJ2-1; 7 bases are a match to TRBD1. Germline CDR1 is MNHEY and CDR2 is SVGAGI. Trimming removed 6 bases from V and 5 bases from J; junction bases left unmatched: 4. This CDR3 has 13 residues.

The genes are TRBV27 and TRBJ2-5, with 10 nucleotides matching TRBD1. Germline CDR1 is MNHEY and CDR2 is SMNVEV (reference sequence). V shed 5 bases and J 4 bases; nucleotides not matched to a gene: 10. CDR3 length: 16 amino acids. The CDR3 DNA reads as TGTGCCAGCAGTCGAGCCCGGACAGGGGGAGGAGAGACCCAGTACTTC. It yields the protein CASSRARTGGGETQYF.

CDR3 in DNA: TGTGCCAGCAGTGAAGCGGGTAATGGCTACACCTTC. As protein: CASSEAGNGYTF. V usage is TRBV6-1 and J usage is TRBJ1-2; no definite D call. Germline CDR1 is MNHNS and CDR2 is SASEGT. Trimming removed 0 bases at V and 6 bases at J, with 5 bases between. The CDR3 totals 12 residues.

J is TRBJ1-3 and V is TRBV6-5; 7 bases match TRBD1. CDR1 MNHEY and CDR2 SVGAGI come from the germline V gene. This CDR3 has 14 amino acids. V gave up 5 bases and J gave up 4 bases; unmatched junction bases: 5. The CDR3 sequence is CASSAPGQGNTIYF. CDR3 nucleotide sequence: TGTGCCAGCAGTGCACCGGGACAGGGAAACACCATATATTTT.

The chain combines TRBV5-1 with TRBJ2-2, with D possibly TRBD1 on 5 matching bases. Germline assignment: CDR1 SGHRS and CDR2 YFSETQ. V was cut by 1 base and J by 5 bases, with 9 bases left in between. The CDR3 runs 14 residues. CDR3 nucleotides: TGCGCCAGCAGCTTGATACAGGAAACCGGGGAGCTGTTTTTT. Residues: CASSLIQETGELFF.

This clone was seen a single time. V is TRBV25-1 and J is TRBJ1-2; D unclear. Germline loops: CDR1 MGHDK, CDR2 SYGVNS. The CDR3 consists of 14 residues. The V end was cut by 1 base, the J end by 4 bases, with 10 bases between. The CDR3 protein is CASSESADFYGYTF. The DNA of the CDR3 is TGTGCCAGCAGTGAATCCGCAGACTTCTATGGCTACACCTTC.

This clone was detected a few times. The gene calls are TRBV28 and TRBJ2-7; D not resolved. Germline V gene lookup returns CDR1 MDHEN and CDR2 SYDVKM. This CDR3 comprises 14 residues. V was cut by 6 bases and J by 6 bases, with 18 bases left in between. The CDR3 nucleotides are TGTGCCAGCAGCCTCAGACGGTTGGGCGGCGAGCAGTACTTC. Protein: CASSLRRLGGEQYF.

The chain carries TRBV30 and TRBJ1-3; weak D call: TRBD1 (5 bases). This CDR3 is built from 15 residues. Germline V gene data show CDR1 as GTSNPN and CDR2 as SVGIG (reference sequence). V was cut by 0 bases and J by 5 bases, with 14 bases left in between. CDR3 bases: TGTGCCTGGAGTGTATCAGGGAACAATAGAAACACCATATATTTT. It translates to CAWSVSGNNRNTIYF.

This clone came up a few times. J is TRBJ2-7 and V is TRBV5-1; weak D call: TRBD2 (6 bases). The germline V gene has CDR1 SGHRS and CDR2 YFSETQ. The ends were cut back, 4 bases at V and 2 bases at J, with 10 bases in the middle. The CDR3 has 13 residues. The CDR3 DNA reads TGCGCCAGCAGCAAGGACTATCCCTACGAGCAGTACTTC. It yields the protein CASSKDYPYEQYF. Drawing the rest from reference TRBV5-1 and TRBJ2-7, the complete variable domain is KAGVTQTPRYLIKTRGQQVTLSCSPISGHRSVSWYQQTPGQGLQFLFEYFSETQRNKGNFPGRFSGRQFSNSRSEMNVSTLELGDSALYLCASSKDYPYEQYFGPGTRLTVT.

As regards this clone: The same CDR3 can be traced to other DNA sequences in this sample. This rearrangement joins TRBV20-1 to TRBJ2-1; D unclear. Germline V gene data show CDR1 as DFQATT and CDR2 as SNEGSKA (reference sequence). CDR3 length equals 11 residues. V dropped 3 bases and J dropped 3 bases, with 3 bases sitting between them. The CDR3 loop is CSASGYNEQFF. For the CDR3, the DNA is TGCAGTGCTAGCGGCTACAATGAGCAGTTCTTC.

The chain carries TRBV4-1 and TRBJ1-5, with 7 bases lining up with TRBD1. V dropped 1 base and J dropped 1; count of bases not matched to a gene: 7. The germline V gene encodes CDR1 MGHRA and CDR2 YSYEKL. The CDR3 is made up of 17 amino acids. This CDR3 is CASSQGLSGGSNQPQHF. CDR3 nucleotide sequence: TGCGCCAGCAGCCAAGGGCTATCAGGGGGAAGCAATCAGCCCCAGCATTTT.

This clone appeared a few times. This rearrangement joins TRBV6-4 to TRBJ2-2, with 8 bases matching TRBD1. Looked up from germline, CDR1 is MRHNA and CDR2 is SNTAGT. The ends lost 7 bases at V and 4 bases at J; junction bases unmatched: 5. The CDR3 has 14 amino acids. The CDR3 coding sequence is TGTGCCAGCAAGGGACAGGCGACCACCGGGGAGCTGTTTTTT. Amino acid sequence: CASKGQATTGELFF.

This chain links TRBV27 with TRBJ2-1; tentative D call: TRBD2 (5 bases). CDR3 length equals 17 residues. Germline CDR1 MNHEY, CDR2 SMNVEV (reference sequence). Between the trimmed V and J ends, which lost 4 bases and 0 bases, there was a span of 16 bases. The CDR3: CASSSPPRAPSYNEQFF. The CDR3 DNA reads TGTGCCAGCAGTTCCCCGCCGAGGGCCCCCTCCTACAATGAGCAGTTCTTC.